Listed below are T cell receptor beta chains from one sample, sequenced in a study of shared clonotypes between healthy human individuals. The data were produced by immunoSEQ multiplex PCR, yet TCRdb's version contains in-frame clones alone and is incomplete. The sample shows 2,500,000 or so clones, around 94% of them seen only once. The sequencing input was naive CD4+ T cells sorted from blood. The source is a man between 18 and 29 years old in good health. The CDR3 runs from the conserved cysteine through the conserved F or W. A D gene is named only where the DNA matches it firmly. Clone size is not always given. Where it is, it says once, few, many or a class for expanded clones.

TRBJ2-6 NA NA TRBV5-1 TGCGCCAGCAGCGAGCAGAGCTCTGGGGCCAACGTCCTGACTTTC CASSEQSSGANVLTF
TRBJ2-7 NA NA TRBV10-3 TGTGCCATCAGTAGGATCCCCTCCTACGAGCAGTACTTC CAISRIPSYEQYF
TRBJ1-2 NA NA TRBV29-1 TGCAGCGTTTCGACAACAGGCTATGGCTACACCTTC CSVSTTGYGYTF
TRBJ1-6 TRBD1 few TRBV5-1 TGCGCCAGCAGTGGGGGGACAGCGAATTCACCCCTCCACTTT CASSGGTANSPLHF
TRBJ1-6 TRBD1 few TRBV23-1 TGCGCCAGCAGTCACCGGGACAGGGTCCATAATTCACCCCTCCACTTT CASSHRDRVHNSPLHF
TRBJ2-7 TRBD2 NA TRBV6-5 TGTGCCAGCAGTTACGGACTAGACGGCACACCCGAGCAGTACTTC CASSYGLDGTPEQYF
TRBJ2-5 NA NA TRBV6-6 TGTGCCAGCAGTTACTCGACAGCCCAAGAGACCCAGTACTTC CASSYSTAQETQYF
TRBJ2-7 NA NA TRBV27 TGTGCCAGCAGTCGCACAGGCGACTACGAGCAGTACTTC CASSRTGDYEQYF
TRBJ1-1 NA NA TRBV11-2 TGTGCCAGCAGCTTAGGGAGACTCATGAACACTGAAGCTTTCTTT CASSLGRLMNTEAFF
TRBJ2-5 TRBD1 NA TRBV10-3 TGTGCCATCAGTGAGTTGGGACAGGGGTTGTCGACCCAGTACTTC CAISELGQGLSTQYF
TRBJ1-3 NA NA TRBV2 TGTGCCAGCAGGCGAGAGACAGTCCCCTCTGGAAACACCATATATTTT CASRRETVPSGNTIYF
TRBJ1-1 NA few TRBV7-8 TGTGCCAGCAGCTTGGGACCCGCGGTGAACACTGAAGCTTTCTTT CASSLGPAVNTEAFF
TRBJ2-7 NA few TRBV2 TGTGCCAGCAGTGAACAGGGATGGGGCTACGAGCAGTACTTC CASSEQGWGYEQYF
TRBJ2-2 NA NA TRBV7-2 TGTGCCAGCAGCCATACTACTAGAGTGGGCGGGTCGAACACCGGGGAGCTGTTTTTT CASSHTTRVGGSNTGELFF
TRBJ2-3 NA NA TRBV10-1 TGCGCCAGCAGTTCGGGCACAGATACGCAGTATTTT CASSSGTDTQYF
TRBJ2-7 NA once TRBV2 TGTGCCAGCAAGGACCGAACCTACGAGCAGTACTTC CASKDRTYEQYF
TRBJ1-1 NA NA TRBV10-3 TGTGCCATCACCTCCGTCATGAACACTGAAGCTTTCTTT CAITSVMNTEAFF
TRBJ2-1 TRBD1 NA TRBV9 TGTGCCAGCAGCTCTGACAGGGGAGGTGAGCAGTTCTTC CASSSDRGGEQFF
TRBJ2-6 TRBD1 NA TRBV25-1 TGTGCCAGCAGTGTTCTCACTGGACAGGGTTACGCCAACGTCCTGACTTTC CASSVLTGQGYANVLTF
TRBJ1-1 NA NA TRBV10-3 TGTGCCATCAGTCATGGTCTTGGGTCTTTCTTT CAISHGLGSFF
TRBJ2-1 NA NA TRBV30 TGTGCCTGGCGTGGGGAGTCCCACAATGAGCAGTTCTTC CAWRGESHNEQFF
TRBJ2-3 TRBD1 NA TRBV11-2 TGTGCCAGCAGCCAGAGTACGGGACAGGTTCGCACAGATACGCAGTATTTT CASSQSTGQVRTDTQYF
TRBJ1-1 NA once TRBV7-3 TGTGCCAGCAGCGAGGACAGGAACACTGAAGCTTTCTTT CASSEDRNTEAFF
TRBJ2-7 NA NA TRBV9 TGTGCCAGCAGCGTAGATGTGGGGACTGAGCAGTACTTC CASSVDVGTEQYF
TRBJ2-7 TRBD2 NA TRBV5-8 TGTGCCAGCAGCTTGGATTTGCTAGCGGAGCCGAGCTCCTACGAGCAGTACTTC CASSLDLLAEPSSYEQYF
TRBJ2-3 NA NA TRBV7-2 TGTGCCAGCAGCGCAGTGACAGATACGCAGTATTTT CASSAVTDTQYF
TRBJ2-3 TRBD2 NA TRBV5-1 TGCGCCAGCAGCTTACCTAGCGGGGCGGTCACAGATACGCAGTATTTT CASSLPSGAVTDTQYF
TRBJ2-5 TRBD2 NA TRBV5-4 TGTGCCAGCAGCGCTGGACTAGCGGGGACGACGGCAGAGACCCAGTACTTC CASSAGLAGTTAETQYF
TRBJ2-1 TRBD2 NA TRBV2 TGTGCCAGCAGTGTCTCCCTAGCGGGGTACAATGAGCAGTTCTTC CASSVSLAGYNEQFF
TRBJ2-1 NA NA TRBV6-1 TGTGCCAGCAGTGGACGGGCTCCTGAGCAGTTCTTC CASSGRAPEQFF
TRBJ1-4 NA NA TRBV10-1 TGCGCCAGCCAAGGACAGCCGGCTGAAAAACTGTTTTTT CASQGQPAEKLFF
TRBJ2-2 NA few TRBV9 TGTGCCAGCAGCCCCAGGCGGGAGAACACCGGGGAGCTGTTTTTT CASSPRRENTGELFF
TRBJ2-7 NA NA TRBV14 TGTGCCAGCAGCCCTGAGGACAGTTACGAGCAGTACTTC CASSPEDSYEQYF
TRBJ2-1 NA NA TRBV2 TGTGCCAGCAGTGATTGGCGGACGTTATACAATGAGCAGTTCTTC CASSDWRTLYNEQFF
TRBJ1-4 TRBD1 NA TRBV4-1 TGCGCCAGCAGCCAGGAGGACAGGCTGGGAAAACTGTTTTTT CASSQEDRLGKLFF
TRBJ1-1 NA NA TRBV7-9 TGTGCCAGCAGCTTTGGGGGCTACACTGAAGCTTTCTTT CASSFGGYTEAFF
TRBJ2-7 NA NA TRBV11-2 TGTGCCAGCCTCAGGGGGGTTTCCTACGAGCAGTACTTC CASLRGVSYEQYF
TRBJ2-3 NA once TRBV6-6 TGTGCCAGCAGTTACGTGGTTGGCACAGATACGCAGTATTTT CASSYVVGTDTQYF
TRBJ2-1 TRBD2 NA TRBV19 TGTGCCAGTCGGGAAGCGGGAGTCGGTGAGCAGTTCTTC CASREAGVGEQFF
TRBJ1-4 NA few TRBV28 TGTGCCAGCAGTAGTTATCCCAAACTGTTTTTT CASSSYPKLFF
TRBJ1-6 TRBD1 NA TRBV10-3 TGTGCCATCAGTACCGGACAGGGCTATAATTCACCCCTCCACTTT CAISTGQGYNSPLHF
TRBJ1-1 TRBD1 NA TRBV5-8 TGTGCCAGCAGCTGGGGAAAGGGACAGACGAACACTGAAGCTTTCTTT CASSWGKGQTNTEAFF
TRBJ1-2 NA NA TRBV5-5 TGTGCCAGCAGGGAAACAGGGTACTATGGCTACACCTTC CASRETGYYGYTF
TRBJ2-7 TRBD1 NA TRBV28 TGTGCCAGCAGTGTCGGGACAGGTCTTCTTTCCTCCTACGAGCAGTACTTC CASSVGTGLLSSYEQYF
TRBJ2-7 NA NA TRBV10-2 TGCGCCAGCAGTGAAGGGCTAACGTACGAGCAGTACTTC CASSEGLTYEQYF
TRBJ2-1 NA NA TRBV19 TGTGCCAGTAGTCCCTCCTTGGGAAGGGGAGAAACAGGGGGGGTCGAGCAGTTCTTC CASSPSLGRGETGGVEQFF
TRBJ1-5 NA NA TRBV10-3 TGTGCCATCAGTAACGACAGGCCGGATTCGGCCCAGCATTTT CAISNDRPDSAQHF
TRBJ2-3 NA NA TRBV30 TGTGCCTGGAGTGTGGCGAGCACAGATACGCAGTATTTT CAWSVASTDTQYF
TRBJ2-7 NA NA TRBV7-2 TGTGCCAGCAGCTTAGCGGGAATCGGACGAGGGAACGAGCAGTACTTC CASSLAGIGRGNEQYF
TRBJ2-5 TRBD1 NA TRBV2 TGTGCCAGCAGTTACTCGGGACAGGGAGGGGGGACCCAGTACTTC CASSYSGQGGGTQYF
TRBJ2-7 TRBD1 NA TRBV9 TGTGCCAGCAGCGTAGGTCGGGACAGGGGTGAGCAGTACTTC CASSVGRDRGEQYF
TRBJ1-5 TRBD1 NA TRBV7-2 TGTGCCAGCAGCCTCTCGACAGGGGCCAATCAGCCCCAGCATTTT CASSLSTGANQPQHF
TRBJ1-5 NA NA TRBV6-1 TGTGCCAGCAGTGACAGGCGACAGATAAGGGGCAATCAGCCCCAGCATTTT CASSDRRQIRGNQPQHF